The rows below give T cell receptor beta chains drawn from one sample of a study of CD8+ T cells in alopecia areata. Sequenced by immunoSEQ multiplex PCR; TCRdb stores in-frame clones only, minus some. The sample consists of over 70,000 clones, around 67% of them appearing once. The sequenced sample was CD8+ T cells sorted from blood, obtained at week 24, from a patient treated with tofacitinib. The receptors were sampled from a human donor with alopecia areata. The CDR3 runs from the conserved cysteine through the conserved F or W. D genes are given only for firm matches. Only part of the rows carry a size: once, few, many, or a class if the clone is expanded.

CDR3 DNA: TGCAGCGTTGAAAGCGGTCGGGACACCCCCGAGCAGTACTTC
CDR3 protein: CSVESGRDTPEQYF
J gene: TRBJ2-7
clone size: .
V gene: TRBV29-1
D gene: .

CDR3 DNA: TGTGCCAGCAGACCTGGACAGGGCGGCCGAGATACGCAGTATTTT
CDR3 protein: CASRPGQGGRDTQYF
J gene: TRBJ2-3
clone size: .
V gene: TRBV27
D gene: TRBD1

CDR3 DNA: TGTGCCAGCAGTCCCCAGGCCGCTAACTATGGCTACACCTTC
CDR3 protein: CASSPQAANYGYTF
J gene: TRBJ1-2
clone size: .
V gene: TRBV27
D gene: .

CDR3 DNA: TGCAGCGTTGAAGTCCGTTCCACGGCCTCTGGGGCCAACGTCCTGACTTTC
CDR3 protein: CSVEVRSTASGANVLTF
J gene: TRBJ2-6
clone size: .
V gene: TRBV29-1
D gene: .

CDR3 DNA: TGTGCCAGCAGCTTAACGGGACAGATCTATGGCTACACCTTC
CDR3 protein: CASSLTGQIYGYTF
J gene: TRBJ1-2
clone size: .
V gene: TRBV7-9
D gene: TRBD1

CDR3 DNA: TGTGCCAGCAGCTCCCGGGACAGGGCGACCCCCTACGAGCAGTACTTC
CDR3 protein: CASSSRDRATPYEQYF
J gene: TRBJ2-7
clone size: .
V gene: TRBV7-9
D gene: TRBD1

CDR3 DNA: TGTGCCAGCACCTCCCCTGGGACAGCGCCGTACGAGCAGTACTTC
CDR3 protein: CASTSPGTAPYEQYF
J gene: TRBJ2-7
clone size: .
V gene: TRBV7-2
D gene: TRBD1

CDR3 DNA: TGTGCCAGTAGTCCCCGGACAGCGATGAACACTGAAGCTTTCTTT
CDR3 protein: CASSPRTAMNTEAFF
J gene: TRBJ1-1
clone size: .
V gene: TRBV19
D gene: .

CDR3 DNA: TGCGCCAGCAGCCAAGATCGGGGATCCTACGAGCAGTACTTC
CDR3 protein: CASSQDRGSYEQYF
J gene: TRBJ2-7
clone size: once
V gene: TRBV4-3
D gene: .

CDR3 DNA: TGTGCCAGTAGGGGAGACAGGGGGACCTACAATGAGCAGTTCTTC
CDR3 protein: CASRGDRGTYNEQFF
J gene: TRBJ2-1
clone size: .
V gene: TRBV2
D gene: TRBD1

CDR3 DNA: TGTGCCAGCAGCCCTGAAGGGCTAGCGACCTACAATGAGCAGTTCTTC
CDR3 protein: CASSPEGLATYNEQFF
J gene: TRBJ2-1
clone size: .
V gene: TRBV5-4
D gene: .

CDR3 DNA: TGTGCCAGCAGTGATGTGGGGGCTAGAGACGAGCAGTACTTC
CDR3 protein: CASSDVGARDEQYF
J gene: TRBJ2-7
clone size: .
V gene: TRBV2
D gene: .

CDR3 DNA: TGTGCCAGCAGACATCGGGGGACTGGAAACACCATATATTTT
CDR3 protein: CASRHRGTGNTIYF
J gene: TRBJ1-3
clone size: .
V gene: TRBV25-1
D gene: .

CDR3 DNA: TGTGCCACCAGCAGGTTGGGGAATCAGCCCCAGCATTTT
CDR3 protein: CATSRLGNQPQHF
J gene: TRBJ1-5
clone size: .
V gene: TRBV15
D gene: .

CDR3 DNA: TGCGCCAGCAGCCTAGGGGTGGGGGAGACCCAGTACTTC
CDR3 protein: CASSLGVGETQYF
J gene: TRBJ2-5
clone size: .
V gene: TRBV5-1
D gene: .

CDR3 DNA: TGTGCCAGCAGTCCCTTACTAGCGGGAGGGCCCAATGAGCAGTTCTTC
CDR3 protein: CASSPLLAGGPNEQFF
J gene: TRBJ2-1
clone size: .
V gene: TRBV2
D gene: TRBD2

CDR3 DNA: TGTGCCAGCGGAGGCTACAATGAGCAGTTCTTC
CDR3 protein: CASGGYNEQFF
J gene: TRBJ2-1
clone size: .
V gene: TRBV6-5
D gene: .

CDR3 DNA: TGTGCCAGCAGTTTAACGGGTATCGGAGAGACCCAGTACTTC
CDR3 protein: CASSLTGIGETQYF
J gene: TRBJ2-5
clone size: once
V gene: TRBV28
D gene: .

CDR3 DNA: TGTGCCAGCAGATCAACCGGGACAGGGCTAGAGACCCAGTACTTC
CDR3 protein: CASRSTGTGLETQYF
J gene: TRBJ2-5
clone size: .
V gene: TRBV27
D gene: TRBD1

CDR3 DNA: TGTGCCATCAGTGAGGAGGTGGCAGTCCTAGCCAAAAACATTCAGTACTTC
CDR3 protein: CAISEEVAVLAKNIQYF
J gene: TRBJ2-4
clone size: .
V gene: TRBV10-3
D gene: .

CDR3 DNA: TGCAGCGTTAGCCCCTACCGGGACAGACCCAACTACGAGCAGTACTTC
CDR3 protein: CSVSPYRDRPNYEQYF
J gene: TRBJ2-7
clone size: .
V gene: TRBV29-1
D gene: TRBD1

CDR3 DNA: TGTGCCAGCAGTGAGCGGCAGGTGGGTGACGAGCAGTACTTC
CDR3 protein: CASSERQVGDEQYF
J gene: TRBJ2-7
clone size: .
V gene: TRBV27
D gene: .

CDR3 DNA: TGTGCCAGCAGTCCAGGGGACAATCAGCCCCAGCATTTT
CDR3 protein: CASSPGDNQPQHF
J gene: TRBJ1-5
clone size: .
V gene: TRBV27
D gene: .

CDR3 DNA: TGTGCCTGGAGTGTAGGACAGGGGGCCTACGAGCAGTACTTC
CDR3 protein: CAWSVGQGAYEQYF
J gene: TRBJ2-7
clone size: .
V gene: TRBV30
D gene: TRBD1

CDR3 DNA: TGTGCCAGTAGTATAATGGGGACGGATCCGCTTAACTATGGCTACACCTTC
CDR3 protein: CASSIMGTDPLNYGYTF
J gene: TRBJ1-2
clone size: .
V gene: TRBV19
D gene: .

CDR3 DNA: TGCAGCGTTCGCCAGACGGGAGACGAGCAGTACTTC
CDR3 protein: CSVRQTGDEQYF
J gene: TRBJ2-7
clone size: .
V gene: TRBV29-1
D gene: .

CDR3 DNA: TGTGCCAGCTCCGGGACAAACACCGGGGAGCTGTTTTTT
CDR3 protein: CASSGTNTGELFF
J gene: TRBJ2-2
clone size: .
V gene: TRBV7-9
D gene: .

CDR3 DNA: TGCAGCGTTGATCTTACAGGGAACACTGAAGCTTTCTTT
CDR3 protein: CSVDLTGNTEAFF
J gene: TRBJ1-1
clone size: .
V gene: TRBV29-1
D gene: .

CDR3 DNA: TGTGCCAGCACCGGCGGACTAGCGGGCACAGATACGCAGTATTTT
CDR3 protein: CASTGGLAGTDTQYF
J gene: TRBJ2-3
clone size: .
V gene: TRBV14
D gene: TRBD2

CDR3 DNA: TGTGCCAGCAGCTTCCCCGGTGAAGATACGCAGTATTTT
CDR3 protein: CASSFPGEDTQYF
J gene: TRBJ2-3
clone size: .
V gene: TRBV7-3
D gene: .

CDR3 DNA: TGTGCCAGCAGCCAAGTATCGGCCGGACAGAGCTCCTACGAGCAGTACTTC
CDR3 protein: CASSQVSAGQSSYEQYF
J gene: TRBJ2-7
clone size: .
V gene: TRBV14
D gene: .

CDR3 DNA: TGCGCCAGCAGCCAAGTGTGGCAGGGAGACACCGGGGAGCTGTTTTTT
CDR3 protein: CASSQVWQGDTGELFF
J gene: TRBJ2-2
clone size: .
V gene: TRBV4-1
D gene: .

CDR3 DNA: TGTGCCAGCAGTTTATCAGGCCCCCCAGAGACCCAGTACTTC
CDR3 protein: CASSLSGPPETQYF
J gene: TRBJ2-5
clone size: .
V gene: TRBV28
D gene: .

CDR3 DNA: TGTGCCAGCAGCACCGGACAGGGGTGGACTGAAGCTTTCTTT
CDR3 protein: CASSTGQGWTEAFF
J gene: TRBJ1-1
clone size: .
V gene: TRBV11-2
D gene: TRBD1